This TCR beta chain emerged from a study of control samples from healthy donors and cancer patients. Profiled with immunoSEQ multiplex PCR; TCRdb holds only in-frame clones, not every one. The sample has some 200,000 clones, about 94% seen once. Trimming took off 3 bases at V and 0 bases at J, with 11 bases between the two ends. This CDR3 spans 15 amino acids. Germline V CDR1 and CDR2: SGHTA, FQGNSA. The origin of this receptor is a man aged 45-60 years in good health. This chain uses TRBV7-2 with TRBJ1-1; D unclear. What was sequenced was blood. CDR3 sequence reads: CASSFVTTMNTEAFF. The CDR3 region has the DNA TGTGCCAGCAGCTTCGTTACCACCATGAACACTGAAGCTTTCTTT.